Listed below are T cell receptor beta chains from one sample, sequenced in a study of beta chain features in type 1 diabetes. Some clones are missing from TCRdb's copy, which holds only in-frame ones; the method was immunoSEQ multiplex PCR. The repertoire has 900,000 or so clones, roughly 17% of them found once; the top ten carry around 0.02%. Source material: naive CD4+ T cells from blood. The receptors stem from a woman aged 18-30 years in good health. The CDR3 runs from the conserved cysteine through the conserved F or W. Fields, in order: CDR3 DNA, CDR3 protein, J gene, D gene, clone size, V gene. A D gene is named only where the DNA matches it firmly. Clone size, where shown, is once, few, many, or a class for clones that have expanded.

DNA: TGTGCCAGCAGTTCCGGTGGGGGCTACGAGCAGTACTTC
CDR3: CASSSGGGYEQYF
J: TRBJ2-7
D: .
size: few
V: TRBV28

DNA: TGTGCCAGCAGCCCGCGACAGGGTGGCGGGAGTAATGAGCAGTTCTTC
CDR3: CASSPRQGGGSNEQFF
J: TRBJ2-1
D: .
size: .
V: TRBV11-2

DNA: TGTGCCAGCAGTTCCCTAAGGGGGGCAAACTACGAGCAGTACTTC
CDR3: CASSSLRGANYEQYF
J: TRBJ2-7
D: .
size: few
V: TRBV6-6

DNA: TGTGCCAGCAGCTTAGATCTTTCGGGCAGATCTTCAGATTACGAGCAGTACTTC
CDR3: CASSLDLSGRSSDYEQYF
J: TRBJ2-7
D: .
size: .
V: TRBV11-2

DNA: TGCGCCAGCAGCCACTGGACTAGCGGGAGGACAGATACGCAGTATTTT
CDR3: CASSHWTSGRTDTQYF
J: TRBJ2-3
D: TRBD2
size: .
V: TRBV4-1

DNA: TGTGCCAGCAGTTCACGACAGGACTATGGCTACACCTTC
CDR3: CASSSRQDYGYTF
J: TRBJ1-2
D: .
size: .
V: TRBV6-5

DNA: TGTGCCAGCAGCTTAAACCTAGCGGGTAGGTATGAGCAGTTCTTC
CDR3: CASSLNLAGRYEQFF
J: TRBJ2-1
D: TRBD2
size: .
V: TRBV7-2

DNA: TGTGCCATCAGTGAGCGAGACGGACCTTGGGCCGAGCAGTACTTC
CDR3: CAISERDGPWAEQYF
J: TRBJ2-7
D: .
size: few
V: TRBV10-3

DNA: TGTGCCAGCAGGGTAGCGGGAGTGGGATCTAATGAGCAGTTCTTC
CDR3: CASRVAGVGSNEQFF
J: TRBJ2-1
D: TRBD2
size: .
V: TRBV28

DNA: TGTGCCAGCAGAAACACCTTTAGCTCCTACGAGCAGTACTTC
CDR3: CASRNTFSSYEQYF
J: TRBJ2-7
D: .
size: .
V: TRBV6-5

DNA: TGCGCCAGCAGCTTGGGGGAACAGGGCTCTGGAAACACCATATATTTT
CDR3: CASSLGEQGSGNTIYF
J: TRBJ1-3
D: .
size: .
V: TRBV5-1

DNA: TGTGCCAGCAGCTCCGGCCGAGGGACGAAGGAGTTCTTC
CDR3: CASSSGRGTKEFF
J: TRBJ2-1
D: .
size: few
V: TRBV7-9

DNA: TGTGCCAGCAGCTTAGAACTACTAAGGCAGTACTTC
CDR3: CASSLELLRQYF
J: TRBJ2-7
D: .
size: few
V: TRBV7-9

DNA: TGCGCCAGCAGCGGAGACAGCTCCTACAATGAGCAGTTCTTC
CDR3: CASSGDSSYNEQFF
J: TRBJ2-1
D: .
size: .
V: TRBV5-1

DNA: TGCGCCAGCAGCTCCCTGACTAGCGGGGCCTCGGGGCAGTTCTTC
CDR3: CASSSLTSGASGQFF
J: TRBJ2-1
D: TRBD2
size: .
V: TRBV5-1

DNA: TGTGCCAGCAGTGCTAACCGTGGGGAGATCGGCAATGAGCAGTTCTTC
CDR3: CASSANRGEIGNEQFF
J: TRBJ2-1
D: .
size: .
V: TRBV6-1

DNA: TGTGCCAGCAGCTTAAGAAGAATAGCGGGAGGCCACGAGCAGTACTTC
CDR3: CASSLRRIAGGHEQYF
J: TRBJ2-7
D: TRBD2
size: .
V: TRBV7-8

DNA: TGTGCCAGCAGCCAAGGACGGTTCAATCAGCCCCAGCATTTT
CDR3: CASSQGRFNQPQHF
J: TRBJ1-5
D: .
size: .
V: TRBV4-2

DNA: TGTGCCAGCAACCACGAGCAGTACTTC
CDR3: CASNHEQYF
J: TRBJ2-7
D: .
size: few
V: TRBV6-4

DNA: TGTGCCAGCAGCTTAGGGTCCCCCTTGAGCTCCTACAATGAGCAGTTCTTC
CDR3: CASSLGSPLSSYNEQFF
J: TRBJ2-1
D: .
size: .
V: TRBV7-8

DNA: TGCGCCAGCAGCTTGGGGGCCAATCTACGGGAGACCCAGTACTTC
CDR3: CASSLGANLRETQYF
J: TRBJ2-5
D: .
size: .
V: TRBV5-1

DNA: TGTGCCACCAGCAGAGGAGACAGATACGAGCAGTACTTC
CDR3: CATSRGDRYEQYF
J: TRBJ2-7
D: .
size: once
V: TRBV15

DNA: TGTGCCACTACCAAGCGGACTAGCACAGATACGCAGTATTTT
CDR3: CATTKRTSTDTQYF
J: TRBJ2-3
D: .
size: .
V: TRBV6-5

DNA: TGTGCCAGCAGCTCCCTTCTTAGCACAGATACGCAGTATTTT
CDR3: CASSSLLSTDTQYF
J: TRBJ2-3
D: .
size: few
V: TRBV7-2

DNA: TGTGCCAGCAGCTTGGGAGGGAGTGTACGGAATGAGCAGTTCTTC
CDR3: CASSLGGSVRNEQFF
J: TRBJ2-1
D: .
size: .
V: TRBV5-8

DNA: TGTGCCAGCAGCTTTACAAGGGGAACAGATACGCAGTATTTT
CDR3: CASSFTRGTDTQYF
J: TRBJ2-3
D: .
size: few
V: TRBV5-6

DNA: TGTGCCAGCAGGACGGGGGCGGGAGTATCAGATACGCAGTATTTT
CDR3: CASRTGAGVSDTQYF
J: TRBJ2-3
D: .
size: few
V: TRBV6-5

DNA: TGTGCCAGCAGTTGGGACAGGTCCAACATTCAGTACTTC
CDR3: CASSWDRSNIQYF
J: TRBJ2-4
D: TRBD1
size: few
V: TRBV6-6

DNA: TGTGCCAGCAGCGTGACCCAGACAGGTATCTTCTCGCCCCAGCATTTT
CDR3: CASSVTQTGIFSPQHF
J: TRBJ1-5
D: .
size: few
V: TRBV2

DNA: TGTGCCAGCTCACCACTTAGTTCAGGGGCCGGACAGCCCCAGCATTTT
CDR3: CASSPLSSGAGQPQHF
J: TRBJ1-5
D: .
size: few
V: TRBV18

DNA: TGTGCCAGCAGCCCTAGGGGGACAGGGGGCACTGAAGCTTTCTTT
CDR3: CASSPRGTGGTEAFF
J: TRBJ1-1
D: TRBD1
size: .
V: TRBV7-8

DNA: TGTGCCAGCAGCCGCCTAGCGCAAAACAACAATGAGCAGTTCTTC
CDR3: CASSRLAQNNNEQFF
J: TRBJ2-1
D: .
size: few
V: TRBV4-2

DNA: TGTGCCAGCAGTCGCCGCGAAAACTACGAGCAGTACTTC
CDR3: CASSRRENYEQYF
J: TRBJ2-7
D: .
size: .
V: TRBV6-5

DNA: TGCAGCGTTGCTGGGACAGGGTATCCTGAAGCTTTCTTT
CDR3: CSVAGTGYPEAFF
J: TRBJ1-1
D: TRBD1
size: few
V: TRBV29-1

DNA: TGTGCCAGCAGAAGACTAGCGGGAACCTACGAGCAGTACTTC
CDR3: CASRRLAGTYEQYF
J: TRBJ2-7
D: TRBD2
size: few
V: TRBV6-5

DNA: TGTGCCAGCAGCTTGGACGGATTATCCGGGCAGTTCTTC
CDR3: CASSLDGLSGQFF
J: TRBJ2-1
D: .
size: .
V: TRBV5-4

DNA: TGTGCCTGGGAAGTTACTAACTCCTACAATGAGCAGTTCTTC
CDR3: CAWEVTNSYNEQFF
J: TRBJ2-1
D: .
size: .
V: TRBV30

DNA: TGTGCCAGCAGCTTAGTGCCAGGGGGTTATGAGCAGTACTTC
CDR3: CASSLVPGGYEQYF
J: TRBJ2-7
D: TRBD1
size: few
V: TRBV7-2

DNA: TGTGCCAGCAGTTTATTACTAGCGGGACCGAATGAGCAGTTCTTC
CDR3: CASSLLLAGPNEQFF
J: TRBJ2-1
D: TRBD2
size: few
V: TRBV27

DNA: TGCGCCAGCAGCCCGGAAACAGGGGGCCCTCCGTATTTT
CDR3: CASSPETGGPPYF
J: TRBJ2-3
D: TRBD1
size: .
V: TRBV5-1

DNA: TGTGCCAGCTCTGGTCAAACGACCCAAACCTACGAGCAGTACTTC
CDR3: CASSGQTTQTYEQYF
J: TRBJ2-7
D: .
size: once
V: TRBV18

DNA: TGTGCCAGCAGGACTGGGGCTGGTGAAAAACTGTTTTTT
CDR3: CASRTGAGEKLFF
J: TRBJ1-4
D: .
size: .
V: TRBV2

DNA: TGTGCCAGCATCCCATCGGGACAGGGGGAAAGCTCCTACAATGAGCAGTTCTTC
CDR3: CASIPSGQGESSYNEQFF
J: TRBJ2-1
D: .
size: .
V: TRBV21-1

DNA: TGTGCCAGCAGTTACGGGGGGCCTAGGGTGAACACTGAAGCTTTCTTT
CDR3: CASSYGGPRVNTEAFF
J: TRBJ1-1
D: .
size: .
V: TRBV6-5

DNA: TGTGCCAGCAGGTACACAGATACGCAGTATTTT
CDR3: CASRYTDTQYF
J: TRBJ2-3
D: .
size: few
V: TRBV6-1

DNA: TGTGCCAGCAGACCACAGGAGAAGGTCTACGAGCAGTACTTC
CDR3: CASRPQEKVYEQYF
J: TRBJ2-7
D: .
size: .
V: TRBV28

DNA: TGTGCCACCAGCAGAGATGCGGTCAGCACAGATACGCAGTATTTT
CDR3: CATSRDAVSTDTQYF
J: TRBJ2-3
D: .
size: .
V: TRBV15

DNA: TGCGCCAGCAGCTTGGGGATGGATGGCTACACCTTC
CDR3: CASSLGMDGYTF
J: TRBJ1-2
D: .
size: .
V: TRBV5-1